The entry that follows covers one T cell receptor (beta chain) sequence. Its antigen remains unidentified. With 2 bases clipped from V and 3 bases from J, the junction kept 4 bases outside the gene matches. Germline V gives CDR1 MNHNY, CDR2 SVGAGI (reference sequence). The CDR3 extends over 14 amino acids. Measured with immunoSEQ multiplex PCR; TCRdb has only the in-frame clones, and not every one. The sample shows about 85,000 clones, less than 95% of them seen only once. This sample was taken from a study of graft-versus-host responses after intestinal transplantation. The overall study: Each transplant was multivisceral, liver-intestinal, or isolated intestinal. Tacrolimus plus steroids were given to all recipients for approximately 3 years, preceded by anti-thymocyte globulin induction. General study findings and limits: Early after transplant, HvG clones declined as circulating GvH clones peaked. High graft-versus-host to host-versus-graft clonal ratios were seen in allografts of patients with graft-donor T cell macrochimerism.

The chain recombines TRBV6-6 with TRBJ2-7; the match to TRBD2 covers 7 bases. The sample here was unstimulated CD8+ T cells sorted from spleen or lymph node cells, taken before transplant. The TCR sequence derives from a human donor who was the organ donor for an intestinal transplant. The CDR3 region has the DNA TGTGCCAGCAGTTACCGGGACTACCACTACGAGCAGTACTTC. It specifies CASSYRDYHYEQYF.